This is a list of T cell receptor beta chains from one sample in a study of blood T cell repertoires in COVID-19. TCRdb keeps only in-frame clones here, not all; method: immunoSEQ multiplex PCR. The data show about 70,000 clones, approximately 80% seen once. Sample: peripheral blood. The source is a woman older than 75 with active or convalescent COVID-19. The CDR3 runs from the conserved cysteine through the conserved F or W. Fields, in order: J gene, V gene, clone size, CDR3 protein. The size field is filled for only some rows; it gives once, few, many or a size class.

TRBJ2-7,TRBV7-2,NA,CASSLEQGDREQYF
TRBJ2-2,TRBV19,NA,CASSDPGVNTGELFF
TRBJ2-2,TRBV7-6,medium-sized,CASSLAGTPTGELFF
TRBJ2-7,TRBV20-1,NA,CSASGQGYEQYF
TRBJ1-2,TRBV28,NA,CASSSRTAGFYGYTF
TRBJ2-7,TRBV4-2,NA,CASSQSLGVGDEQYF
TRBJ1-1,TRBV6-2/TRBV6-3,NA,CASSTTTGNTEAFF
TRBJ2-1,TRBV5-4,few,CASSLGGRNEQFF
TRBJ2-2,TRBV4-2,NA,CASSQGRLAGGELFF
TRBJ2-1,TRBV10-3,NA,CAISDRQGANNEQFF
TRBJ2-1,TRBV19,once,CASSMRSGGQRPEQFF
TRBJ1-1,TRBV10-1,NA,CASSESAQGITEAFF
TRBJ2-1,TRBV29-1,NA,CSVLAGLVYNEQFF
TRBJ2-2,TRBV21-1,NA,CASSKRKSSGINTGELFF
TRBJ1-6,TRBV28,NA,CASSLYGGASTDSPLHF
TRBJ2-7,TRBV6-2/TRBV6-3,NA,CASSYAQNRGGSYEQYF
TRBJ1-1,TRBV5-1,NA,CASSAKTGAMNTEAFF
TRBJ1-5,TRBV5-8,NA,CASSFRSNQPQHF
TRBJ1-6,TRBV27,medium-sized,CASSPPRTWGHSPLHF
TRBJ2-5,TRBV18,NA,CASSPQGGEETQYF
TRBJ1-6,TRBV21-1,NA,CASSNSWYNSPLHF
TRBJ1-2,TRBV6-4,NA,CASSEAYTGFGPGGYTF
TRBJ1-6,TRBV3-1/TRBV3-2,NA,CASSLDRVETGSYNSPLHF
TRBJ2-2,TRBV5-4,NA,CASILQGSTGELFF
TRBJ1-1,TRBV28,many,CASSTQGRGILNTEAFF
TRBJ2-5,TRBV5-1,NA,CASSLVSGALGPQYF
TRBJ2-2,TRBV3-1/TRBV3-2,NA,CASSGWTSSTGELFF
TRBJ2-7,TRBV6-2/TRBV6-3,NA,CASSFVSGGTGRSEQYF
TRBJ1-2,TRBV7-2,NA,CASSPDRSYGYTF
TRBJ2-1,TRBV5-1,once,CASSRASREMGSYNEQFF
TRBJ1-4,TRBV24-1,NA,CATSDTGGVNEKLFF
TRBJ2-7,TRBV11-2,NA,CASSSTGPTNEQYF
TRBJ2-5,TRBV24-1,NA,CATSDSGTGAETQYF
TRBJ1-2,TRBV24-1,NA,CATSDRDFDGYTF
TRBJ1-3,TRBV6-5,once,CASSYLTPSGLISLYF
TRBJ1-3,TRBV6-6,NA,CASSYTGGDSGNTIYF
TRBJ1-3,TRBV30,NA,CASGQGTHSGNTIYF
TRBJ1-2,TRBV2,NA,CASSVLDGTGVVGYTF
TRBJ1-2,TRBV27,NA,CASRGFGTGKNYGYTF
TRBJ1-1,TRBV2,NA,CASRKETGSTEAFF
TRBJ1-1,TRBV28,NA,CASSPGQGARKDTEAFF
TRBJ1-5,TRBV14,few,CASSQGGGLNQPQHF
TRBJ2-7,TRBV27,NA,CASIGTGGIEQYF
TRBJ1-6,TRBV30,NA,CAWSRSYNSPLHF
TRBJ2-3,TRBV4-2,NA,CASSQGDDQGDTQYF
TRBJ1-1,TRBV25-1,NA,CASSEKRDRGLGTEAFF
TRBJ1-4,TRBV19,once,CASKGFLEKLFF
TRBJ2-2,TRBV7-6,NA,CASSLRGTGELFF
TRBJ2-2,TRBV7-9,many,CASSPPGLPTGELFF
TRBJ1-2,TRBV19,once,CASSFRGGYTF
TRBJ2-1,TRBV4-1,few,CASRNPTSGRASGEQFF
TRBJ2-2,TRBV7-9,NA,CASSFRQGKTDPNTGELFF
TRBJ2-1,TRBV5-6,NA,CASSLRGGNEQFF
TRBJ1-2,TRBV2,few,CASSDGLGAGLEGYTF
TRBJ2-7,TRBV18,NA,CASSAPGGVVYEQYF
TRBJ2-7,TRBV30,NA,CAWSKGSGSGSEQYF
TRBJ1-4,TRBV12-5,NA,CASGLDSITNEKLFF
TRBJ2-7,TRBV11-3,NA,CASSLGGGGHEQYF